Presented here are 19 T cell receptor beta chains from one specimen sequenced in a study of blood T cell repertoires in COVID-19. Clones were read by immunoSEQ multiplex PCR, and TCRdb kept only the in-frame ones, dropping some. The sample consists of 120,000 to 150,000 clones, under 85% of them appearing once. Specimen: PBMCs or T cells enriched from blood (not recorded which). Every receptor here comes from a woman aged 18-29 years who had been exposed to COVID-19.

The genes are TRBV18 and TRBJ2-1, with 12 nucleotides matching TRBD2. CDR3 length: 16 amino acids. The V segment lost 1 base and the J segment 6 bases; nucleotides outside the gene matches: 4. Germline loops: CDR1 KGHSH, CDR2 LQKENI. CDR3 in DNA: TGTGCCAGCTCACCACAGACTAGCGGGAGAGGCAATGAGCAGTTCTTC. Encoded protein: CASSPQTSGRGNEQFF.

The chain couples TRBV15 to TRBJ1-4; D might be TRBD1 (6 bases). The V gene lost 5 bases and the J gene lost 5 bases, with 18 bases spanning the gap. CDR1 and CDR2 (germline): LNHNV, YYDKDF (reference sequence). This CDR3 contains 16 residues. This CDR3 is CATSPFGGQRNEKLFF. Here the CDR3 DNA reads TGTGCCACCAGCCCTTTCGGAGGACAGAGAAATGAAAAACTGTTTTTT.

The chain joins TRBV24-1 to TRBJ2-1; 12 nucleotides agree with TRBD2. The CDR3 has 16 amino acids. V lost 2 bases and J lost 16; bases outside the gene matches: 14. Germline values: CDR1 KGHDR, CDR2 SFDVKD. The CDR3 protein is CATSDWTSGIGGVLFF. CDR3 DNA: TGTGCCACCAGTGATTGGACTAGCGGGATCGGGGGTGTTCTTTTCTTC.

The chain couples TRBV10-2 to TRBJ1-1; the D gene is possibly TRBD1 (6 bases). CDR1 and CDR2 from the germline V gene are WSHSY and SAAADI. V dropped 8 bases and J dropped 5 bases, with 12 bases sitting between them. This CDR3 has 12 residues. CDR3 DNA: TGCGCCAGCTTAAGGGGGGGGACTGAAGCTTTCTTT. Its translation is CASLRGGTEAFF.

This clone was recorded at least ten times. This rearrangement joins TRBV3-1 (or the pseudogene TRBV3-2) to TRBJ2-2, with 9 bases fitting TRBD1. V shed 3 bases, J shed 3 bases, and the junction held 8 bases outside the gene matches. CDR3 length: 17 residues. Germline values: CDR1 LGHDT, CDR2 YNNKEL (reference sequence). CDR3 residues: CASSHPCRDRDTGELFF. The CDR3 nucleotides read TGTGCCAGCAGCCATCCATGCCGGGACAGGGACACCGGGGAGCTGTTTTTT.

The rearrangement uses TRBV5-5 and TRBJ1-5; 7 nucleotides match TRBD1. The CDR3 has 16 residues. Trimming at V came to 3 bases and at J to 3 bases, leaving 9 bases not matched to a gene. The germline V gene encodes CDR1 SGHKS and CDR2 YYEKEE (reference sequence). This CDR3 reads CASSSSGTENNQPQHF. CDR3 nucleotides: TGTGCCAGCAGCTCATCCGGGACAGAAAACAATCAGCCCCAGCATTTT.

The chain joins TRBV14 to TRBJ1-2, with 8 bases aligning to TRBD1. The length of the CDR3 is 14 residues. Trimming at V came to 4 bases and at J to 4 bases, leaving 5 bases not matched to a gene. Per germline, CDR1 SGHDN and CDR2 FVKESK. CDR3 residues: CASSPAGGPYGYTF. The CDR3 region has the DNA TGTGCCAGCAGCCCGGCAGGGGGCCCCTATGGCTACACCTTC.

The genes are TRBV28 and TRBJ1-2; tentatively, D is TRBD1 (5 bases). Trimming cost V 7 bases and J 4 bases, with 19 bases left between them. Germline-derived CDR1 and CDR2 are MDHEN and SYDVKM. CDR3 size: 15 residues. As DNA, the CDR3 is TGTGCCAGCAAGGTAGGGGCAGGGAACTCCTATGGCTACACCTTC. It translates to CASKVGAGNSYGYTF.

The CDR3 spells CASSIPQGAHSEKLFF. As DNA, the CDR3 is TGTGCCAGCAGCATACCACAGGGGGCGCATTCCGAAAAACTGTTTTTT. J is TRBJ1-4 and V is TRBV28, with 9 nucleotides matching TRBD1. In germline, CDR1 is MDHEN, CDR2 SYDVKM. This CDR3 region has 16 residues. Trimming at V came to 6 bases and at J to 8 bases, leaving 13 bases not matched to a gene.

The CDR3 spells CSVSYSKQFF. Here the CDR3 DNA reads TGCAGCGTTTCTTACTCCAAGCAGTTCTTC. The rearrangement joins TRBV29-1 to TRBJ2-1; D call uncertain. CDR3 length: 10 amino acids. V was cut by 5 bases and J by 11 bases, with 10 bases left in between. Germline V lookup: CDR1 SQVTM, CDR2 ANQGSEA.

The genes are TRBV12-3 or TRBV12-4 and TRBJ2-3; D possibly corresponds to TRBD2 (6 bases). The CDR3 sequence is 13 residues long. V dropped 10 bases and J dropped 1 base, with 12 bases sitting between them. In DNA form, the CDR3 reads TGTGCCACCCTGTGGGGGGGCACAGATACGCAGTATTTT. Amino acids: CATLWGGTDTQYF.

The chain joins TRBV3-1 (or the pseudogene TRBV3-2) to TRBJ2-7, with a tentative D call TRBD1 (7 bases). Germline CDR1 LGHDT, CDR2 YNNKEL (reference sequence). V was pared by 0 bases and J by 4 bases, with 13 bases between. The CDR3 sequence is 15 residues long. In DNA, the CDR3 is TGTGCCAGCAGCCAAGAAGCAGGGGGGTTGTACGAGCAGTACTTC. It encodes CASSQEAGGLYEQYF.

The chain recombines TRBV28 with TRBJ1-1; D is unclear. The CDR3 runs 16 residues. V lost 3 bases and J 0 bases, leaving 14 bases between the germline ends. Germline V gene data show CDR1 as MDHEN and CDR2 as SYDVKM. CDR3 bases: TGTGCCAGCAGTTTCTACTCCCTGCTCATGAACACTGAAGCTTTCTTT. Protein: CASSFYSLLMNTEAFF.

The CDR3 sequence is CASSEGQGTIYGYTF. In nucleotides, the CDR3 is TGTGCCAGCTCCGAGGGACAGGGGACTATCTATGGCTACACCTTC. The chain uses TRBV18 and TRBJ1-2; 10 nucleotides line up with TRBD1. The CDR3 has 15 residues. After removal of 6 bases from V and 4 bases from J, the junction contained 8 bases not matched to a gene. Germline lookup yields CDR1 KGHSH and CDR2 LQKENI.

The chain couples TRBV5-1 to TRBJ1-1, with unresolved D. The CDR3 contains 14 residues. Germline-derived CDR1 and CDR2 are SGHRS and YFSETQ. The V end was cut by 0 bases, the J end by 0 bases, with 6 bases between. The chain's CDR3 is CASSLGRLNTEAFF. In DNA, the CDR3 is TGCGCCAGCAGCTTGGGTCGGTTGAACACTGAAGCTTTCTTT. The full variable domain, in which reference TRBV5-1 and TRBJ1-1 provide the parts outside the CDR3, is KAGVTQTPRYLIKTRGQQVTLSCSPISGHRSVSWYQQTPGQGLQFLFEYFSETQRNKGNFPGRFSGRQFSNSRSEMNVSTLELGDSALYLCASSLGRLNTEAFFGQGTRLTVV.

The CDR3 sequence: CASRRGSDTGELFF. The DNA of the CDR3 is TGCGCCAGCCGACGCGGGAGTGACACCGGGGAGCTGTTTTTT. This chain connects TRBV10-1 to TRBJ2-2; TRBD2 aligns across 7 bases. This CDR3 comprises 14 residues. Germline CDR1 and CDR2: WNHNN and SYGVQD (reference sequence). V was pared by 8 bases and J by 3 bases, with 6 bases of the junction left unmatched.

The chain recombines TRBV9 with TRBJ2-1, with D possibly TRBD1 on 6 matching bases. This CDR3 has 15 amino acids. Trimming left V 4 bases short and J 0 bases short, with 11 bases between. Per germline, CDR1 SGDLS and CDR2 YYNGEE. This CDR3 reads CASSIRQVSYNEQFF. CDR3 coding DNA: TGTGCCAGCAGCATCCGACAGGTCTCCTACAATGAGCAGTTCTTC.

The chain is built from TRBV6-5 and TRBJ1-5; possibly TRBD1 for D (6 bases). The CDR3 extends over 13 amino acids. CDR1 is MNHEY and CDR2 is SVGAGI in the germline V gene. V lost 5 bases and J lost 6, with 11 bases in between. CDR3: CASSTGMIQPQHF. The CDR3 coding sequence is TGTGCCAGCAGTACAGGGATGATTCAGCCCCAGCATTTT.

The chain has TRBV30 and TRBJ1-1, with 9 bases that match TRBD1. This CDR3 comprises 15 residues. Looked up from germline, CDR1 is GTSNPN and CDR2 is SVGIG (reference sequence). V shed 5 bases, J shed 1 base, and the junction held 8 bases outside the gene matches. The CDR3 nucleotides are TGTGCCTGGTTCACTCGGGGACAGGGGAACACTGAAGCTTTCTTT. Translated: CAWFTRGQGNTEAFF.